This TCR beta chain was recorded in a study of tumour-infiltrating T cells in Burkitt lymphoma. Study context: Overall and progression-free survival were predicted by productive clonality.

This clone has only a few counts. Germline values: CDR1 MNHEY, CDR2 SMNVEV (reference sequence). The CDR3 consists of 13 residues. V dropped 4 bases and J dropped 1 base, with 7 bases sitting between them. TCRdb's copy holds only in-frame clones and misses some; the assay was immunoSEQ multiplex PCR. The data contain thousands of clones, 9.5% to 13% of them singletons. This receptor was taken from a human donor with diffuse large B-cell lymphoma. V and J are TRBV27 and TRBJ1-1; the D is unclear. The source material was tumor tissue. CDR3 nucleotides: TGTGCCAGCAGTTATGGATCGAACACTGAAGCTTTCTTT. It translates to CASSYGSNTEAFF.